The present entry profiles one TCR beta chain with its context. These data originate in a study of blood T cell repertoires in COVID-19. Study at large: The United States, Italy and Spain supplied acute and convalescent COVID-19 samples. The cDNA or gDNA used as material had been derived from T cells, B-cell-depleted T cells, or PBMCs.

CDR3 length: 14 residues. Germline loops: CDR1 SGHRS, CDR2 YFSETQ. V was clipped by 3 bases and J by 0 bases; unmatched bases: 3. Study processing details: Counts of nucleated cells, estimated from reference gene primer amplification, were obtained. This table comes from immunoSEQ multiplex PCR, and its TCRdb copy is limited to in-frame clones, with some not included. V and J calls and clone size are those listed in that table; D and trimming were worked out from the DNA. Among a few hundred thousand clones listed, around 90% were seen once. Sequenced: peripheral blood. This TCR was sampled from a woman in her forties or fifties who had recovered from COVID-19. The rearrangement uses TRBV5-1 and TRBJ2-7; 7 bases align to TRBD1. The CDR3 DNA sequence: TGCGCCAGCAGCTGGGACAGTTCCTCCTACGAGCAGTACTTC. It translates to CASSWDSSSYEQYF.